This TCR beta chain derives from a study of Graves' ophthalmopathy and Graves' hyperthyroidism. This clonotype was seen ten or more times. RNA transcripts provided the template for amplifying TCR beta CDR3 regions. First-round RT-PCR employed HTBI primers, with a second-round multiplex PCR after it. MiXCR, run by TCRdb on the multiplex PCR reads, gives a single entry per CDR3 protein. This sample has 740,000 or so distinct CDR3 sequences, with 35% to 50% found just once. Sequencing was carried out using peripheral blood. The clonotype was recovered from an adult man with Graves' ophthalmopathy.

The CDR3 nucleotides read TGTGCCATCAACGACAGGGGCGAGAAAAAGCAGTACTTC. Protein sequence: CAINDRGEKKQYF. The rearrangement links TRBV10-3 to TRBJ2-7; TRBD1 matches 8 bases. The CDR3 extends over 13 amino acids. Germline-derived CDR1 and CDR2 are ENHRY and SYGVKD. With 7 bases clipped from V and 8 bases from J, the junction kept 10 bases outside the gene matches.